This T cell receptor (beta chain) was sequenced in a study of breast tumors, draining lymph nodes, adjacent tissues. Study-wide findings and caveats: Tumor repertoires ranked between lymph nodes and nontumor tissue in diversity, with V and J gene preferences. Compared with basal-like, luminal-like tumors shared significantly more repertoire with nontumor tissue. That most tumor T cells come from lymph nodes remained unproven. The data were judged consistent with most tumor T cells coming from lymph node and expanding in tumor.

V trimming: 6 bases; J trimming: 4 bases; junction bases outside the gene matches: 14. The CDR3 is 16 amino acids. Germline assignment: CDR1 MNHNS and CDR2 SASEGT. This clonotype has more than one count but fewer than ten. As yet, its antigen is unknown. TCRdb re-called the multiplex PCR reads through MiXCR, storing one row per CDR3 protein. The profile shows about 11,000 distinct CDR3 sequences, around 36% of them singletons. Material: breast tumor tissue. The receptor comes from a female donor with breast cancer. Some clones in this sample may be carry-over from other donors' samples. The J gene is TRBJ1-2, the V gene TRBV6-1; 7 bases align to TRBD1. For the CDR3, the DNA is TGTGCCAGCAGGAGCCCGACAGGGAGGTTGGGCTATGGCTACACCTTC. Translated: CASRSPTGRLGYGYTF.